The clone carrying this TCR beta chain occurred many times. Its antigen remains unidentified. Trimming shortened V by 0 bases and J by 10 bases, and 4 bases separated the two germline ends. Germline V gene lookup returns CDR1 GTSNPN and CDR2 SVGIG (reference sequence). This CDR3 is 11 amino acids long. This record belongs to a study of T cells in Graves' hyperthyroidism and ophthalmopathy. Overall study findings and caveats: Most thyroid clonotypes that were expanded above 0.001 also turned up in blood. The authors' 13 V-J model separated ophthalmopathy from stable hyperthyroidism.

Amplified TCR beta CDR3 regions derived from RNA transcripts. TCR CDR3 regions were first amplified by RT-PCR with HTBI primers. TCRdb re-called the multiplex PCR reads with MiXCR, one entry per CDR3 protein. The sample lists fewer than 750,000 distinct CDR3 sequences; around 45% were seen once. Sequencing was performed on peripheral blood or thyroid tissue (not recorded which). The clonotype was recovered from a woman between 18 and 29 years old with Graves' hyperthyroidism. The chain couples TRBV30 to TRBJ1-6; D call uncertain. CDR3 DNA sequence: TGTGCCTGGAGTGTACAATCACCCCTCCACTTT. It yields the protein CAWSVQSPLHF.